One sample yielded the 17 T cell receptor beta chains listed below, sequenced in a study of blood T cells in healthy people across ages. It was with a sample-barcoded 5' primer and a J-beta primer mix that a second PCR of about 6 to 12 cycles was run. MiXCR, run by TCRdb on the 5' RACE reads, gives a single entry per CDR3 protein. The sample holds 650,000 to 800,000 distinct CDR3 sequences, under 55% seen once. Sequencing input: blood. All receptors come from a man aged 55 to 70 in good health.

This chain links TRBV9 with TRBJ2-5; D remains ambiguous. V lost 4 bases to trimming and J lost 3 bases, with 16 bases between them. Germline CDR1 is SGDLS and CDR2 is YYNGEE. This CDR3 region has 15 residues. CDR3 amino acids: CASSPRPDPKETQYF. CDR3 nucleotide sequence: TGTGCCAGCAGCCCACGTCCGGATCCCAAAGAGACCCAGTACTTC.

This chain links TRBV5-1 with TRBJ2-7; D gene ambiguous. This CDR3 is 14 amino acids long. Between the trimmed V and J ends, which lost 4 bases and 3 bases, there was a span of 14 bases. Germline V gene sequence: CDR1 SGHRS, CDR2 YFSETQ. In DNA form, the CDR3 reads TGCGCCAGCAGCCTTGTGTCGGATCTCTACGAGCAGTACTTC. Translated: CASSLVSDLYEQYF.

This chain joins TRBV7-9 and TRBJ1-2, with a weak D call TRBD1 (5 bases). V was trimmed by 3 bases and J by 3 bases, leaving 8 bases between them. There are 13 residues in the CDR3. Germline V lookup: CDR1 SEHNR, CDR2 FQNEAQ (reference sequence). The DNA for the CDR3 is TGTGCCAGCAGCTTCCCCAGGGACTATGGCTACACCTTC. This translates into CASSFPRDYGYTF.

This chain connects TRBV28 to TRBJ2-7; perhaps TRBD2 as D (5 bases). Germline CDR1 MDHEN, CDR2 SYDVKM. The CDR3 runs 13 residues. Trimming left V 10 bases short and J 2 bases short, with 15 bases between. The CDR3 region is CAIETYGTYEQYF. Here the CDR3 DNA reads TGTGCCATCGAGACCTACGGGACCTACGAGCAGTACTTC.

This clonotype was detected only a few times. CDR3 sequence reads: CAIRGPGGNTEAFF. The CDR3 nucleotides are TGTGCCATCAGGGGACCAGGTGGAAACACTGAAGCTTTCTTT. V gene TRBV10-3 combines with J gene TRBJ1-1, with D perhaps matching TRBD1 (5 bases). This CDR3 is built from 14 residues. V was pared by 6 bases and J by 2 bases, with 13 bases between. CDR1 is ENHRY and CDR2 is SYGVKD in the germline V gene.

For the CDR3, the DNA is TGTGCCAGCAGCTCCCGACAGGGCGGCACTGAAGCTTTCTTT. This translates into CASSSRQGGTEAFF. The chain is built from TRBV9 and TRBJ1-1, with 7 bases lining up with TRBD1. The germline V gene has CDR1 SGDLS and CDR2 YYNGEE. The V segment lost 4 bases and the J segment 4 bases; nucleotides outside the gene matches: 7. The CDR3 is 14 residues long.

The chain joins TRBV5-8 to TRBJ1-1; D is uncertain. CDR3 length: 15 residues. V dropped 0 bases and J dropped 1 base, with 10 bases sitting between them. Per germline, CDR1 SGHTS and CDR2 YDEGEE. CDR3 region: CASSLAVIRNTEAFF. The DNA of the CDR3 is TGTGCCAGCAGCTTGGCCGTTATCAGGAACACTGAAGCTTTCTTT.

The CDR3 nucleotides are TGTGCCAGTAGTATTGTAGCGGGGGGCTCCTACGAGCAGTACTTC. Its protein is CASSIVAGGSYEQYF. V usage is TRBV19 and J usage is TRBJ2-7; 10 bases align to TRBD2. The CDR3 extends over 15 amino acids. J was trimmed by 0 bases and V by 3 bases; bases with no gene match: 2. CDR1 and CDR2 from the germline V gene are LNHDA and SQIVND (reference sequence).

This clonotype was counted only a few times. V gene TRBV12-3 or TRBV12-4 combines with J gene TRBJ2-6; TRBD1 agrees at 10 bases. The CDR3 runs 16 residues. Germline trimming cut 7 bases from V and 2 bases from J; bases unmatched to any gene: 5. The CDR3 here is CASTGQGEAGANVLTF. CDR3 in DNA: TGTGCCAGCACCGGACAGGGGGAGGCTGGGGCCAACGTCCTGACTTTC.

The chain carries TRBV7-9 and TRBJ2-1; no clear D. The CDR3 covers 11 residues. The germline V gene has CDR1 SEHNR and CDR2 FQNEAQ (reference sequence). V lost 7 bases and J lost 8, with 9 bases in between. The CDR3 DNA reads TGTGCCAGCACGCGCGACTATGAGCAGTTCTTC. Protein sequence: CASTRDYEQFF. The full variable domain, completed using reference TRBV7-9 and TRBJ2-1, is DTGVSQNPRHKITKRGQNVTFRCDPISEHNRLYWYRQTLGQGPEFLTYFQNEAQLEKSRLLSDRFSAERPKGSFSTLEIQRTEQGDSAMYLCASTRDYEQFFGPGTRLTVL.

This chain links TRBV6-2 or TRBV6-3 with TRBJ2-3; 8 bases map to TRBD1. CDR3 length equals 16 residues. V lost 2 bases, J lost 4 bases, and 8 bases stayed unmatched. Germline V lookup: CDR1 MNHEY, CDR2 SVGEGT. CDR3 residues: CASSYEGGQGSDTQYF. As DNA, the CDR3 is TGTGCCAGCAGTTACGAGGGTGGACAGGGATCAGATACGCAGTATTTT.

The CDR3 protein is CASSSGTLRETQYF. The CDR3 coding sequence is TGCGCCAGCAGCTCCGGGACTTTACGAGAGACCCAGTACTTC. The chain has TRBV5-1 and TRBJ2-7; TRBD2 is a possible D gene (6 bases). Judging by the DNA end, TRBJ2-5 fits better; the J call may be wrong. CDR3 length equals 14 residues. The germline V gene has CDR1 SGHRS and CDR2 YFSETQ.

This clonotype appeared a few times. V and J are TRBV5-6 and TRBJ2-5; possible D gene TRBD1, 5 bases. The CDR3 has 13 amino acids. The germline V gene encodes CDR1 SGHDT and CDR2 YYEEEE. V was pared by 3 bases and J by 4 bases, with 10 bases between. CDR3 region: CASSYQQGETQYF. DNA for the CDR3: TGTGCCAGCAGCTACCAGCAGGGAGAGACCCAGTACTTC. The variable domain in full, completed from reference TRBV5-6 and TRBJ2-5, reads DAGVTQSPTHLIKTRGQQVTLRCSPKSGHDTVSWYQQALGQGPQFIFQYYEEEERQRGNFPDRFSGHQFPNYSSELNVNALLLGDSALYLCASSYQQGETQYFGPGTRLLVL.

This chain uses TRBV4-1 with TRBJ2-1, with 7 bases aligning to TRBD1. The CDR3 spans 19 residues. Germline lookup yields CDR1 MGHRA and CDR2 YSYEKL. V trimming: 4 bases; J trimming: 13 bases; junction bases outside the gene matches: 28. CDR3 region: CASSPFRAGGLDISETQFF. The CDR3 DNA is TGCGCCAGCAGCCCGTTCCGCGCAGGGGGTTTGGATATTTCGGAGACCCAGTTCTTC.

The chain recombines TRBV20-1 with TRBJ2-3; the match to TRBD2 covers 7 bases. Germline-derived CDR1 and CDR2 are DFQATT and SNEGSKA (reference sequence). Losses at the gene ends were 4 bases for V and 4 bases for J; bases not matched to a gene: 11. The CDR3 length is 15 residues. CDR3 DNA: TGCAGTGCTAATGCACGGGGGGATGTCTCAGATACGCAGTATTTT. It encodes CSANARGDVSDTQYF.

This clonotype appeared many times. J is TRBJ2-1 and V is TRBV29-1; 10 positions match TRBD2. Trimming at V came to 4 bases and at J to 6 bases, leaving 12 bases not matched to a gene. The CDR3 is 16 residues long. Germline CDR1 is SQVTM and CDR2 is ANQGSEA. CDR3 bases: TGCAGCGTTGGCCACCTGGGAGCGGGGGGGGGCAATGAGCAGTTCTTC. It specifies CSVGHLGAGGGNEQFF.

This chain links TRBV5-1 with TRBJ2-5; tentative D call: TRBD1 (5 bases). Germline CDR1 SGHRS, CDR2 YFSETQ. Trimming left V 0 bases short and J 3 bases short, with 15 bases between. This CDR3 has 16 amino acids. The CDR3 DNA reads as TGCGCCAGCAGCTTGGAGGGGCTCGACCCCAAAGAGACCCAGTACTTC. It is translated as CASSLEGLDPKETQYF.